This record covers a single TCR beta chain. Profiling relied on immunoSEQ multiplex PCR, and the TCRdb table lists in-frame clones only, not all of them. Among some 13,000 clones, around 75% were seen once, and the ten largest hold roughly 6.6%. The data were obtained in a study of tumour-infiltrating T cells in Burkitt lymphoma. The V gene's germline CDR1 is SGHNT and CDR2 YYREEE (reference sequence). The junction had 7 bases not matched to a gene; V was cut back by 2 bases and J by 6 bases. This CDR3 comprises 15 residues. This clonotype originated in a human donor with diffuse large B-cell lymphoma. This sequence joins TRBV5-4 and TRBJ2-7; TRBD1 agrees at 11 bases. Sequences were obtained from tumor tissue. The CDR3 DNA follows: TGTGCCAGCAGCTTTGAGGACAGGGGGCTCCCCGAGCAGTACTTC. Translating it yields CASSFEDRGLPEQYF.